This T cell receptor beta chain is from a study of blood T cells in healthy people across ages. Study outcomes and limitations: Relative to aged donors, long-lived donors carried more naive CD4+ cells and displayed higher diversity. Estimated diversity across one million T cells was deemed an underestimate. Older age coincided with a roughly linear decline in TCR beta diversity per million T cells.

Through a sample-barcoded 5' primer and a J-beta primer mix, a second PCR was run for roughly 7 to 11 cycles. TCRdb recomputed calls from the 5' RACE reads with MiXCR, one row per CDR3 protein. The sample carries 270,000 or so distinct CDR3 sequences, around 30% recorded once. Germline CDR1 reads SGHTA; CDR2 reads FQGNSA. This CDR3 region has 12 residues. Trimming shortened V by 2 bases and J by 5 bases, and 6 bases separated the two germline ends. There were at least 5.5 micrograms of total RNA extracted from every sample. As concerns this clonotype: What it recognizes is unknown.

Sequenced material: blood. The receptor was derived from a woman aged 70 to 79 in good health. V is TRBV7-2 and J is TRBJ2-5, with unresolved D. CDR3 residues: CASSLMRETQYF. Written as DNA, the CDR3 is TGTGCCAGCAGCTTAATGCGGGAGACCCAGTACTTC.